This T cell receptor beta chain appears in the sequencing data of a study of CD8+CD57+ T cells in acquired aplastic anemia. CDR1 and CDR2 from the germline V gene are LGHDT and YNNKEL (reference sequence). The CDR3 totals 12 residues. The study profiled TCR beta VDJ and CDR3 using genomic DNA as template. One entry per CDR3 protein, called by TCRdb with MiXCR from the reads. The sample shows 200,000 to 250,000 distinct CDR3 sequences, 30% to 35% of them seen only once. Turning to this clonotype: Since a much larger clone is just one base distant, this may be a read error.

The specimen was sorted CD4+, CD8+, or CD8+CD57+ T cells (not recorded which) from PBMCs. The chain links TRBV3-1 to TRBJ1-2; D remains ambiguous. The TCR sequence derives from a human donor in good health, serving as a control. Written as DNA, the CDR3 is TGTACCAGCAGCACTACAGTCTATGGCTACACCTTC. Its protein product is CTSSTTVYGYTF.